In this sample, the clone carrying this T cell receptor (beta chain) turned up a few times. Preparation of the TCRbeta library used unique molecular identifiers. Using its own MiXCR run on the PCR reads, TCRdb lists one record per CDR3 protein. The repertoire consists of a few hundred thousand distinct CDR3 sequences, with around 9.1% occurring once and the leading ten covering approximately 7%. The data belong to a study of T-cell reconstitution after alpha-beta-depleted transplantation in children. Germline CDR1 is LNHNV and CDR2 is YYDKDF (reference sequence). The V end was cut by 4 bases, the J end by 2 bases, with 9 bases between. The CDR3 extends over 14 amino acids.

This chain connects TRBV15 to TRBJ1-5; perhaps TRBD1 as D (6 bases). The sample consisted of PBMCs, taken before TCRalphabeta/CD19-depleted stem cell transplant. This clonotype originated in a boy in the first two years of life with acute myeloid leukemia, due to receive a stem cell transplant. Here the CDR3 reads CATSKGGGNQPQHF. The CDR3 DNA reads TGTGCCACCAGCAAGGGGGGCGGCAATCAGCCCCAGCATTTT.